This entry describes one T cell receptor beta chain. The sample belongs to a study of blood T cell repertoires in COVID-19. Sequenced by immunoSEQ multiplex PCR; TCRdb stores in-frame clones only, minus some. The sample yields fewer than 70,000 clones, approximately 82% seen once. Trimming stripped 3 bases from V and 1 base from J, with 10 bases between. Germline loops: CDR1 MDHEN, CDR2 SYDVKM. The CDR3 is 14 residues long. Sequenced sample: peripheral blood. The sequence was obtained from a woman over 75 with acute or convalescent COVID-19. The V call is TRBV28, the J call TRBJ2-7, with a possible D match to TRBD1 (7 bases). CDR3 sequence (DNA): TGTGCCAGCAGTTTGGGGGGACAGTCCTACGAGCAGTACTTC. Protein: CASSLGGQSYEQYF.